This T cell receptor beta chain was documented in a study of cytomegalovirus exposure and HLA in healthy donors. Study information: As an earlier analysis found, some 180 million T cells yielded about 120 million unique TCR beta sequences. General study points: Cytomegalovirus association was assigned to approximately 160 TCR beta chains. In a later analysis, compared with equally common non-associated chains, HLA-associated beta chains were more expanded. V- and J-gene trimming of TCR beta was linked (in a later analysis) to a missense DCLRE1C variant.

Comments on this clone: Its antigen is not known.

CDR1 is GTSNPN, CDR2 SVGIG, per germline (reference sequence). V trimming: 3 bases; J trimming: 5 bases; junction bases outside the gene matches: 4. CDR3 length: 13 amino acids. The PCR contained 60 Vbeta and 13 Jbeta primers. Repertoires were generated with immunoSEQ multiplex PCR, while TCRdb's copy carries only in-frame clones and drops some. Here the sample spans some 180,000 clones, approximately 80% being singletons. The sample taken for sequencing was PBMCs. V is TRBV30 and J is TRBJ1-1, with 9 bases fitting TRBD1. The source of this sequence is a girl aged 10 to 17 in good health and CMV-seropositive. This CDR3 is CAWSRDRVTEAFF. For the CDR3, the DNA is TGTGCCTGGAGCCGGGACAGGGTTACTGAAGCTTTCTTT.